This TCR beta chain was recorded in a study of cytomegalovirus exposure and HLA in healthy donors. The PCR contained 60 Vbeta and 13 Jbeta primers. Original data processing: There were about 88 million unique TCR beta chains by a later count, and approximately 12 million of them were shared. The table came from immunoSEQ multiplex PCR; TCRdb's copy has only in-frame clones and leaves some out. D and trimming were read from the DNA, whereas the V and J calls and clone size are those reported in that table. The table includes about 180,000 clones, around four fifths detected once. For this clone: Its matching antigen is unknown.

Study-level points and caveats: Testing in vitro showed a few CMV-associated chains specific for CMV antigens. Only CMV serostatus was available as immune exposure information. A prior analysis recorded that most TCR beta V segments were productive about 90% or about 30% of the time.

The TCR originated in a boy between 2 and 10 years old in good health and CMV-seronegative. Sequencing used PBMCs.

In nucleotides, the CDR3 is TGTGCCAGCAGTGGACAGGGGCCTGAAAAACTGTTTTTT. Translation: CASSGQGPEKLFF. This sequence joins TRBV6-1 and TRBJ1-4, with TRBD1 matching 8 bases. With 4 bases clipped from V and 7 bases from J, the junction kept 2 bases outside the gene matches. The CDR3 loop spans 13 amino acids. Germline loops: CDR1 MNHNS, CDR2 SASEGT.